This T cell receptor beta chain was retrieved from a study of beta chain features in type 1 diabetes. About the study: Sorted cells numbering around 100,000,000 were examined across all samples. Study conclusions and caveats: The study notes PCR might favor shorter templates equally in patients and controls. Type 1 diabetes patients had fewer VDJ junction insertions and more deletions. For Type 1 diabetes patients, all four CD4+ subsets carried TCRB CDR3s that were moderately but significantly shorter. The question left open here concerned HLA type influencing TCRB rearrangement.

Sequenced material consisted of expressed TCRB transcripts (all of the isolated RNA was reverse transcribed). Repertoires were generated with immunoSEQ multiplex PCR, while TCRdb's copy carries only in-frame clones and drops some. The sample holds a few hundred thousand clones, around 16% seen once. Points on this clone: Its antigen is as yet unknown.

The germline gives CDR1 SGHTA, CDR2 FQGNSA. The CDR3 length is 12 residues. Trimming left V 5 bases short and J 4 bases short, with 9 bases between. The receptor was derived from a man aged 25-45 years with type 1 diabetes. The chain employs TRBV7-2 and TRBJ2-7, with D unclear. Sequenced sample: naive CD4+ T cells from blood. CDR3 bases: TGTGCCAGCAGCCCAGTCCCATACGAGCAGTACTTC. Its protein product is CASSPVPYEQYF.